One TCR beta chain is described in this entry. Its target is unknown. Control samples were healthy donors' buffy coats. Per the study methods: Lowest detectable productive clonotype frequency was 2.59 x 10-5. Data came from immunoSEQ multiplex PCR; TCRdb stores just in-frame clones and leaves some out. V and J calls and clone size are given by that table; D and trimming were obtained from the DNA. The table has 25,000 to 35,000 clones, about 78% seen once. J lost 0 bases, V lost 1 base, and 7 bases had no gene match. Germline V gene sequence: CDR1 LGHNA, CDR2 YSLEER. The CDR3 runs to 18 residues. These data come from a study of STAT5B mutations in CD4+ large granular lymphocyte leukemia. Study-wide results and caveats: Patient CD4-sorted repertoires stayed more clonal than healthy ones after leukemic-clone removal. Top patient clones used TRBV06 genes more often: 8/27 versus 2/35 in controls.

The sequence was obtained from a human donor in good health. The sequenced material came from CD4+ T cells from blood buffy coats. The chain links TRBV4-3 to TRBJ1-3; 9 bases match TRBD1. The CDR3 DNA follows: TGCGCCAGCAGCCAAGTCGGGACAGGGTCTCTCTCTGGAAACACCATATATTTT. Translation gives CASSQVGTGSLSGNTIYF.